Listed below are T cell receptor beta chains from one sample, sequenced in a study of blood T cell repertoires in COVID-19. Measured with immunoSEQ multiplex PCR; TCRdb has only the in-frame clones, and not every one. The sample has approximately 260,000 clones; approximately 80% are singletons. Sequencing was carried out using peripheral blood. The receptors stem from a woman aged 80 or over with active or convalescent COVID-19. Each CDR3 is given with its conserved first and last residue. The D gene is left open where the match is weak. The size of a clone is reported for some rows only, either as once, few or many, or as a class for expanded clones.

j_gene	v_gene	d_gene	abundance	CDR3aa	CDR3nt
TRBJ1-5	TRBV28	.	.	CASSPFTGTGTAPYQPQHF	TGTGCCAGCAGTCCCTTTACAGGTACGGGTACAGCCCCCTATCAGCCCCAGCATTTT
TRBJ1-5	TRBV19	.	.	CASSIYRDNLNQPQHF	TGTGCCAGTAGTATTTACCGGGACAACCTCAATCAGCCCCAGCATTTT
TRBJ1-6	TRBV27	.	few	CASSWGVRVNSPLHF	TGTGCCAGCAGTTGGGGGGTGAGGGTTAATTCACCCCTCCACTTT
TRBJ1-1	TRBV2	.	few	CASSPWAGNTEAFF	TGTGCCAGCAGCCCCTGGGCAGGGAACACTGAAGCTTTCTTT
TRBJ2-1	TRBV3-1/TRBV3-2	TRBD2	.	CASSQEAASGMYNEQFF	TGTGCCAGCAGCCAAGAGGCTGCTAGCGGGATGTACAATGAGCAGTTCTTC
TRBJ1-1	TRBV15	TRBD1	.	CATSRVLWRGQGSEAFF	TGTGCCACCAGCAGAGTTTTGTGGCGGGGACAGGGGTCTGAAGCTTTCTTT
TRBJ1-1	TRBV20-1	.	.	CSVYGQIEAFF	TGCAGTGTTTATGGACAAATTGAAGCTTTCTTT
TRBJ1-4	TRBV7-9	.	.	CASSLGGLLETNEKLFF	TGTGCCAGCTCCTTGGGGGGGCTTCTTGAGACTAATGAAAAACTGTTTTTT
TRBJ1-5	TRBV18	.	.	CASSQEHSNQPQHF	TGTGCCAGCTCCCAAGAGCACAGCAATCAGCCCCAGCATTTT
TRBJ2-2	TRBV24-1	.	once	CATSPQGSGRLFF	TGTGCCACCAGTCCCCAGGGAAGTGGTCGGCTGTTTTTT
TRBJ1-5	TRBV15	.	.	CATSRGQNNQPQHF	TGTGCCACCAGCAGAGGTCAGAACAATCAGCCCCAGCATTTT
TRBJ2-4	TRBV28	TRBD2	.	CASRPTYSGKNIQYF	TGTGCCAGCAGGCCGACCTATAGCGGGAAAAACATTCAGTACTTC
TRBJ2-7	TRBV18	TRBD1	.	CASSRTGFHEQYF	TGTGCCAGCTCTCGGACAGGGTTCCACGAGCAGTACTTC
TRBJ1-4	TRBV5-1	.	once	CASSPRQSNEKLFF	TGCGCCAGCAGCCCCCGACAGTCTAATGAAAAACTGTTTTTT
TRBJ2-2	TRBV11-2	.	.	CASSLTDRLNTGELFF	TGTGCCAGCAGCTTAACGGACAGACTTAACACCGGGGAGCTGTTTTTT
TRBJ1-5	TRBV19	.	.	CASNPGYYGNQPQHF	TGTGCCAGTAATCCAGGGTACTATGGCAATCAGCCCCAGCATTTT
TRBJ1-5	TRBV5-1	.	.	CASSLMGRSNQPQHF	TGCGCCAGCAGCTTGATGGGCCGATCTAATCAGCCCCAGCATTTT
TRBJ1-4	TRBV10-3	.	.	CAISEETGPNEKLFF	TGTGCCATCAGTGAAGAGACAGGACCTAATGAAAAACTGTTTTTT
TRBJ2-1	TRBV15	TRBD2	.	CATSTSGSYNEQFF	TGTGCCACCAGTACTAGCGGTTCCTACAATGAGCAGTTCTTC
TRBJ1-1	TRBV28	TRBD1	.	CASRPGDRGNTEAFF	TGTGCCAGCAGACCCGGGGACAGGGGAAACACTGAAGCTTTCTTT
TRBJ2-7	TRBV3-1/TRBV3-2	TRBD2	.	CASSQERDRGGFKEQYF	TGTGCCAGCAGCCAAGAACGGGACCGGGGGGGATTCAAAGAGCAGTACTTC
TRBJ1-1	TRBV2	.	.	CASSDLGAGNTEAFF	TGTGCCAGCAGTGACCTGGGGGCAGGCAACACTGAAGCTTTCTTT
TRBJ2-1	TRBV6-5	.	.	CASSYSAGPYNEQFF	TGTGCCAGCAGTTACTCGGCGGGACCATACAATGAGCAGTTCTTC
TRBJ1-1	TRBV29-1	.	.	CSVIRQNTEAFF	TGCAGCGTGATCCGACAGAACACTGAAGCTTTCTTT
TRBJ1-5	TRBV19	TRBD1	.	CASSLTGAPGNQPQHF	TGTGCCAGTAGTTTAACAGGGGCCCCCGGCAATCAGCCCCAGCATTTT
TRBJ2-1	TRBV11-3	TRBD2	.	CASSLGTSGYNEQFF	TGTGCCAGCAGCTTAGGTACTAGCGGGTACAATGAGCAGTTCTTC
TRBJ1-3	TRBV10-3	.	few	CAISQEALSSGNTIYF	TGTGCCATAAGTCAGGAGGCCCTTTCCTCTGGAAACACCATATATTTT
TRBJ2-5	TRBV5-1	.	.	CASSFSPAETQYF	TGCGCCAGCAGCTTTTCTCCTGCGGAGACCCAGTACTTC
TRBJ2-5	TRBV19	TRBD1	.	CASSRTGTGELGTQYF	TGTGCCAGTAGCCGAACCGGGACAGGGGAATTAGGAACCCAGTACTTC
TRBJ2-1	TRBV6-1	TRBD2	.	CASSEGTSGGVSEQFF	TGTGCCAGCAGTGAAGGGACTAGCGGGGGGGTATCTGAGCAGTTCTTC
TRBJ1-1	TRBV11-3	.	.	CASSLDTREGTEAFF	TGTGCCAGCAGCTTAGATACCCGGGAAGGCACTGAAGCTTTCTTT
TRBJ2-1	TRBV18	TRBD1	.	CASSPPGQGIVWQFF	TGTGCCAGCTCACCCCCGGGACAGGGAATAGTTTGGCAGTTCTTC
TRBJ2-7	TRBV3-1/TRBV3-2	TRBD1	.	CASSQLRDRGHEQYF	TGTGCCAGCAGCCAGCTCCGGGACAGGGGACACGAGCAGTACTTC
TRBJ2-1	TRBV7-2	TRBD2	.	CASSPRTSGGYNEQFF	TGTGCCAGCAGCCCCCGGACTAGCGGGGGATACAATGAGCAGTTCTTC
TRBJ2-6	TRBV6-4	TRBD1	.	CASSTGTGVSGANVLTF	TGTGCCAGCAGTACCGGGACAGGGGTCTCTGGGGCCAACGTCCTGACTTTC
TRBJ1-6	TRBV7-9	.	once	CASSLGTENSPLHF	TGTGCCAGCAGCTTAGGCACTGAGAATTCACCCCTCCACTTT
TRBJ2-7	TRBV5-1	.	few	CASSSSGAYRDEQYF	TGCGCCAGCAGCAGCTCAGGGGCCTATAGGGACGAGCAGTACTTC
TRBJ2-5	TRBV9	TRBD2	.	CASSVAAAGGPETQYF	TGTGCCAGCAGCGTAGCGGCGGCGGGGGGCCCGGAGACCCAGTACTTC
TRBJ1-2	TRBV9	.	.	CASSVGGQRGYGYTF	TGTGCCAGCAGCGTAGGGGGGCAGAGGGGATATGGCTACACCTTC
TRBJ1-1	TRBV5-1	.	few	CASSLEAGAHYTEAFF	TGCGCCAGCAGCTTGGAAGCAGGGGCCCACTACACTGAAGCTTTCTTT
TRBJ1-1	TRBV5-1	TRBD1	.	CASSSDRAMNTEAFF	TGCGCCAGCAGCTCGGACAGGGCCATGAACACTGAAGCTTTCTTT
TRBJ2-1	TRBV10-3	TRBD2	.	CAISRTSGRTRSYNEQFF	TGTGCCATCAGCCGGACTAGCGGGAGGACTCGCTCCTACAATGAGCAGTTCTTC
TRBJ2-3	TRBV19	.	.	CASRRGSTDTQYF	TGTGCCAGTAGACGGGGGAGCACAGATACGCAGTATTTT
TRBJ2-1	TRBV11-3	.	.	CASSLDRRENEQFF	TGTGCCAGCAGCTTAGATCGTCGGGAAAACGAGCAGTTCTTC
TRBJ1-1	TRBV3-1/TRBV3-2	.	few	CASSQGSVVNTEAFF	TGTGCCAGCAGCCAGGGCTCGGTAGTGAACACTGAAGCTTTCTTT
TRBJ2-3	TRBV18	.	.	CASSPVLKGGLTDTQYF	TGTGCCAGCTCACCAGTGTTGAAAGGGGGTCTTACAGATACGCAGTATTTT